This TCR beta chain stems from a study of T cells in Graves' hyperthyroidism and ophthalmopathy. General observations from the study: Clonotypes that were expanded in thyroid above 0.001 mostly appeared in blood too.

Fresh peripheral blood, around 9.2 ml of it, supplied the PBMCs. Using RNA transcripts as the source, TCR beta CDR3 regions were amplified. TCR CDR3 regions were first amplified by RT-PCR with HTBI primers. A single record per CDR3 protein comes from TCRdb applying MiXCR to the multiplex PCR reads. The table includes a few hundred thousand distinct CDR3 sequences, over 15% detected once. Trimming took off 0 bases at V and 5 bases at J, with 15 bases between the two ends. The CDR3 runs to 16 residues. The germline V gene encodes CDR1 SGHRS and CDR2 YFSETQ. Comment on this clonotype: Antigen unknown.

This sequence was found in a woman aged 18-30 years with Graves' ophthalmopathy. The V gene is TRBV5-1, the J gene TRBJ2-1; D is possibly TRBD2 (7 bases). Sequencing was done on a sample of blood. The CDR3 loop reads CASSLAGGNGNNEQFF. The CDR3, as DNA: TGCGCCAGCAGCTTGGCGGGGGGCAATGGTAACAATGAGCAGTTCTTC. Combining the CDR3 with reference TRBV5-1 and TRBJ2-1 gives the whole variable domain KAGVTQTPRYLIKTRGQQVTLSCSPISGHRSVSWYQQTPGQGLQFLFEYFSETQRNKGNFPGRFSGRQFSNSRSEMNVSTLELGDSALYLCASSLAGGNGNNEQFFGPGTRLTVL.